Each of the 28 T cell receptor beta chains below was sequenced from the same sample in a study of T cell responses to AZD1222 COVID-19 vaccine. Method: immunoSEQ multiplex PCR; TCRdb's copy keeps in-frame clones and lacks some. The sample lists around 75,000 clones; around 88% were seen once. The sample in question was peripheral blood, obtained 28 days after the second dose of the MenACWY control vaccine. These TCRs come from an adult who received the MenACWY meningococcal vaccine as a control.

Points on this clone: Within the sample, other DNA sequences also encode this same CDR3. The chain employs TRBV15 and TRBJ2-3, with 7 bases aligning to TRBD2. Germline V gives CDR1 LNHNV, CDR2 YYDKDF (reference sequence). The V segment lost 0 bases and the J segment 1 base; nucleotides outside the gene matches: 1. This CDR3 spans 15 amino acids. This chain's CDR3 is CATSRERGGTDTQYF. CDR3 bases: TGTGCCACCAGCAGAGAACGGGGGGGCACAGATACGCAGTATTTT.

This clone is a singleton in its sample. The genes are TRBV6-4 and TRBJ2-5; 8 bases are a match to TRBD2. The V gene end was trimmed by 5 bases and the J gene end by 4 bases; junction bases not matched to a gene: 6. This CDR3 is built from 14 residues. From germline, CDR1 is MRHNA and CDR2 SNTAGT. The DNA of the CDR3 is TGTGCCAGCAGTTTACGGGGGGGCGGAGAGACCCAGTACTTC. Translated, it gives CASSLRGGGETQYF.

The chain uses TRBV11-3 and TRBJ1-3; D not resolved. V was trimmed by 1 base and J by 0 bases, leaving 4 bases between them. CDR1 is SGHNT, CDR2 YENEEA, per germline. The length of the CDR3 is 14 residues. As DNA, the CDR3 is TGTGCCAGCAGCTTAGCTGGCTCTGGAAACACCATATATTTT. Translation gives CASSLAGSGNTIYF.

This chain uses TRBV5-1 with TRBJ2-2, with D perhaps TRBD2 (6 bases). The CDR3 runs to 14 residues. From germline, CDR1 is SGHRS and CDR2 YFSETQ. V was trimmed by 4 bases and J by 6 bases, leaving 13 bases between them. CDR3 nucleotides: TGCGCCAGCAGCAAGGGAAGGGACTCCGGGGAGCTGTTTTTT. Protein product: CASSKGRDSGELFF.

The chain joins TRBV5-8 to TRBJ1-1, with D uncertain. CDR3 length: 14 amino acids. V shed 2 bases and J shed 2 bases, with 10 bases lying between them. The germline CDR1 and CDR2 sequences are SGHTS and YDEGEE. CDR3 amino acids: CASSFALRNTEAFF. The CDR3 coding sequence is TGTGCCAGCAGCTTTGCTCTCCGTAACACTGAAGCTTTCTTT. The full variable domain, its missing parts supplied by reference TRBV5-8 and TRBJ1-1, is EAGVTQSPTHLIKTRGQQATLRCSPISGHTSVYWYQQALGLGLQFLLWYDEGEERNRGNFPPRFSGRQFPNYSSELNVNALELEDSALYLCASSFALRNTEAFFGQGTRLTVV.

This clone was picked up one time. The J gene is TRBJ2-2, the V gene TRBV7-2; D is possibly TRBD1 (5 bases). Germline V gene lookup returns CDR1 SGHTA and CDR2 FQGNSA. V was cut by 1 base and J by 5 bases, with 8 bases left in between. The CDR3 contains 14 residues. The CDR3 bases are TGTGCCAGCAGCTTAGAAAGGGGAACCGGGGAGCTGTTTTTT. It codes for CASSLERGTGELFF.

The chain employs TRBV6-6 and TRBJ1-3, with D uncertain. V was clipped by 4 bases and J by 0 bases, with 7 bases between them. Germline V gives CDR1 MNHNY, CDR2 SVGAGI (reference sequence). The CDR3 spans 14 residues. The CDR3 bases are TGTGCCAGCAGTTTGGGGAGCTCTGGAAACACCATATATTTT. As protein: CASSLGSSGNTIYF.

J is TRBJ1-2 and V is TRBV3-1 (or the pseudogene TRBV3-2); 7 bases fit TRBD1. Germline lookup yields CDR1 LGHDT and CDR2 YNNKEL (reference sequence). V was clipped by 4 bases and J by 9 bases; unmatched bases: 5. The CDR3 has 12 residues. The CDR3 reads CASSPQGSSYTF. The DNA of the CDR3 is TGTGCCAGCAGCCCACAGGGGAGCAGCTACACCTTC.

The chain joins TRBV7-2 to TRBJ1-3; D is unclear. Germline V gene lookup returns CDR1 SGHTA and CDR2 FQGNSA. Deletions cut 4 bases from V and 3 bases from J, with 10 bases between. CDR3 length equals 14 residues. CDR3 region: CASSSQIGGNTIYF. CDR3 DNA sequence: TGTGCCAGCAGCTCGCAGATAGGTGGAAACACCATATATTTT.

The chain combines TRBV25-1 with TRBJ1-2, with a tentative D call TRBD1 (5 bases). V shed 1 base and J shed 2 bases, with 14 bases lying between them. The CDR3 consists of 16 residues. Germline V gene lookup returns CDR1 MGHDK and CDR2 SYGVNS. CDR3 DNA: TGTGCCAGCAGTGAATTTGGGGGATCCCACAACTATGGCTACACCTTC. This encodes CASSEFGGSHNYGYTF.

This clone was recorded a few times. The rearrangement uses TRBV19 and TRBJ1-1, with 11 nucleotides matching TRBD1. This CDR3 is built from 16 residues. V lost 4 bases and J lost 3; bases outside the gene matches: 7. The germline V gene has CDR1 LNHDA and CDR2 SQIVND (reference sequence). CDR3 DNA sequence: TGTGCCAGTAGTACCCGGGACAGGGGGTCCGACACTGAAGCTTTCTTT. Encoded protein: CASSTRDRGSDTEAFF.

This clone was recorded once. The chain carries TRBV28 and TRBJ2-5; 7 bases line up with TRBD2. The CDR3 extends over 13 amino acids. The V gene end was trimmed by 3 bases and the J gene end by 5 bases; junction bases not matched to a gene: 3. Germline assignment: CDR1 MDHEN and CDR2 SYDVKM. The CDR3 loop reads CASSLGGIETQYF. Written as DNA, the CDR3 is TGTGCCAGCAGTTTGGGGGGGATCGAGACCCAGTACTTC.

V usage is TRBV28 and J usage is TRBJ1-6, with D unresolved. CDR3 length: 11 residues. V dropped 3 bases and J dropped 9 bases, with 3 bases sitting between them. CDR1 and CDR2 from the germline V gene are MDHEN and SYDVKM. The CDR3: CASSFGSPLHF. The CDR3 DNA reads as TGTGCCAGCAGTTTTGGTTCACCCCTCCACTTT.

CDR3 in amino acids: CASSQDAAPYSPLHF. DNA of the CDR3: TGTGCCAGCAGCCAAGATGCGGCCCCTTATTCACCCCTCCACTTT. The chain has TRBV14 and TRBJ1-6; D is uncertain. The V and J ends lost 0 bases and 8 bases respectively, with 11 bases between them. This CDR3 has 15 amino acids. Germline V lookup: CDR1 SGHDN, CDR2 FVKESK.

The chain joins TRBV30 to TRBJ1-1, with TRBD1 matching 8 bases. V trimming: 0 bases; J trimming: 1 base; junction bases outside the gene matches: 1. Germline V lookup: CDR1 GTSNPN, CDR2 SVGIG (reference sequence). The CDR3 has 14 amino acids. Here the CDR3 reads CAWSVGQGNTEAFF. The CDR3 DNA reads TGTGCCTGGAGTGTAGGACAGGGGAACACTGAAGCTTTCTTT.

This chain joins TRBV4-2 and TRBJ2-4, with a tentative D call TRBD2 (6 bases). The V end lost 1 base, the J end lost 6 bases, and 10 bases lay between the germline ends. The CDR3 totals 14 residues. Germline loops: CDR1 LGHNA, CDR2 YNFKEQ. CDR3: CASSQVLATNIQYF. CDR3 bases: TGTGCCAGCAGCCAAGTACTAGCAACAAACATTCAGTACTTC.

The chain uses TRBV24-1 and TRBJ2-3; D possibly corresponds to TRBD1 (6 bases). Deletions cut 3 bases from V and 4 bases from J, with 10 bases between. Per germline, CDR1 KGHDR and CDR2 SFDVKD. The CDR3 is 14 residues long. This CDR3 reads CATSDADRSDTQYF. Here the CDR3 DNA reads TGTGCCACCAGTGATGCAGACAGGTCAGATACGCAGTATTTT.

The chain uses TRBV2 and TRBJ2-2; possible D gene TRBD1, 6 bases. Per germline, CDR1 SNHLY and CDR2 FYNNEI. The V end lost 6 bases, the J end lost 2 bases, and 10 bases lay between the germline ends. The CDR3 sequence is 14 residues long. DNA of the CDR3: TGTGCCAGCAGGGGGGACACCAACACCGGGGAGCTGTTTTTT. Its translation: CASRGDTNTGELFF.

The V and J genes are TRBV24-1 and TRBJ2-3, with D perhaps TRBD2 (5 bases). The CDR3 is made up of 21 amino acids. Germline V lookup: CDR1 KGHDR, CDR2 SFDVKD. With 3 bases removed from V and 0 bases from J, the gap between germline ends came to 27 bases. The CDR3 here is CATSDPYSLVEEPFSTDTQYF. The DNA of the CDR3 is TGTGCCACCAGTGATCCTTACTCACTAGTCGAGGAACCTTTTAGCACAGATACGCAGTATTTT.

The rearrangement joins TRBV24-1 to TRBJ2-7; 8 positions match TRBD1. This CDR3 contains 14 residues. Trimming removed 3 bases from V and 2 bases from J; junction bases left unmatched: 2. Looked up from germline, CDR1 is KGHDR and CDR2 is SFDVKD. DNA for the CDR3: TGTGCCACCAGTGATGGGGACAGGCCCTACGAGCAGTACTTC. It encodes CATSDGDRPYEQYF.

The chain uses TRBV7-2 and TRBJ1-4, with TRBD1 as a possible D gene (6 bases). The CDR3 runs 15 residues. The V end was cut by 6 bases, the J end by 7 bases, with 18 bases between. In germline, CDR1 is SGHTA, CDR2 FQGNSA. In nucleotides, the CDR3 is TGTGCCAGCAGTTATAACGGGGGCCTGGGTGAAAAACTGTTTTTT. Translated: CASSYNGGLGEKLFF.

V gene TRBV19 combines with J gene TRBJ2-5, with D maybe TRBD2 (6 bases). V was shortened by 3 bases and J by 2 bases, with 13 bases between the two germline ends. The CDR3 length is 15 residues. Per the germline V gene, CDR1 is LNHDA and CDR2 is SQIVND (reference sequence). The CDR3 sequence is CASSIISGLQETQYF. DNA for the CDR3: TGTGCCAGTAGTATTATTAGCGGCTTACAAGAGACCCAGTACTTC.

This clone was seen just once. The chain uses TRBV6-5 and TRBJ1-2; D remains ambiguous. Germline assignment: CDR1 MNHEY and CDR2 SVGAGI. This CDR3 is built from 13 residues. With 2 bases removed from V and 8 bases from J, the gap between germline ends came to 12 bases. The CDR3 loop is CASSYDIRSGYTF. The CDR3 region has the DNA TGTGCCAGCAGTTACGATATCCGGAGCGGCTACACCTTC.

V usage is TRBV5-4 and J usage is TRBJ1-3; 7 bases match TRBD1. V shed 4 bases, J shed 4 bases, and the junction held 5 bases outside the gene matches. Germline-derived CDR1 and CDR2 are SGHNT and YYREEE (reference sequence). This CDR3 has 14 amino acids. The CDR3 region is CASSIGQEGNTIYF. The CDR3 DNA reads as TGTGCCAGCAGCATCGGACAGGAGGGAAACACCATATATTTT. The full variable domain, in which reference TRBV5-4 and TRBJ1-3 provide the parts outside the CDR3, is ETGVTQSPTHLIKTRGQQVTLRCSSQSGHNTVSWYQQALGQGPQFIFQYYREEENGRGNFPPRFSGLQFPNYSSELNVNALELDDSALYLCASSIGQEGNTIYFGEGSWLTVV.

The chain couples TRBV28 to TRBJ2-5; a possible D gene is TRBD2 (6 bases). The CDR3 contains 15 residues. Trimming stripped 0 bases from V and 2 bases from J, with 10 bases between. In germline, CDR1 is MDHEN, CDR2 SYDVKM. The CDR3 DNA reads as TGTGCCAGCAGTTTATGGCGGGACGGTCAAGAGACCCAGTACTTC. Translated, it gives CASSLWRDGQETQYF.

The J gene is TRBJ1-1, the V gene TRBV6-5, with D unclear. The CDR3 sequence is 14 residues long. V lost 5 bases, J lost 7 bases, and 17 bases lay in between. The germline gives CDR1 MNHEY, CDR2 SVGAGI. CDR3 residues: CASSRKGHLGEAFF. DNA of the CDR3: TGTGCCAGCAGTAGAAAAGGTCATTTGGGTGAAGCTTTCTTT.

This clone was seen only once. The chain combines TRBV19 with TRBJ1-1, with 9 positions matching TRBD1. CDR1 and CDR2 (germline): LNHDA, SQIVND (reference sequence). The CDR3 runs to 13 residues. V was pared by 6 bases and J by 5 bases, with 4 bases of the junction left unmatched. CDR3 in amino acids: CASSDRGGTEAFF. The CDR3 nucleotides read TGTGCCAGTAGCGACAGGGGGGGTACTGAAGCTTTCTTT.

The DNA for the CDR3 is TGCAGTGCTAGTCGGGGAGGAGGCCCCCCGGTCGAGCAGTACTTC. Translation: CSASRGGGPPVEQYF. V usage is TRBV20-1 and J usage is TRBJ2-7, with D tentatively TRBD2 (6 bases). Germline CDR1 DFQATT, CDR2 SNEGSKA (reference sequence). V shed 3 bases and J shed 6 bases, with 21 bases lying between them. CDR3 length equals 15 residues.